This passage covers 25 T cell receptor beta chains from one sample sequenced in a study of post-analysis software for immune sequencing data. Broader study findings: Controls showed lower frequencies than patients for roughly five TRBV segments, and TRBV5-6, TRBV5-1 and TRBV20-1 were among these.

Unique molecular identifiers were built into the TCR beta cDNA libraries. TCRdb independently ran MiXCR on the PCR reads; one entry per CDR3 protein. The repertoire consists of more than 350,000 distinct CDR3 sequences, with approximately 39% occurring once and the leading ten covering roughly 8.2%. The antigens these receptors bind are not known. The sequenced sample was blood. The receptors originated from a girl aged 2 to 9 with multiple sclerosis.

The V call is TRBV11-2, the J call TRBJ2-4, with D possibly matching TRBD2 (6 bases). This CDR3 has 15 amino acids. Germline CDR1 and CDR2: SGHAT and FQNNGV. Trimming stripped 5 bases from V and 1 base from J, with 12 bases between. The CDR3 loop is CASSKGAGAKNIQYF. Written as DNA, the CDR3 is TGTGCCAGCAGCAAAGGGGCGGGGGCCAAAAACATTCAGTACTTC.

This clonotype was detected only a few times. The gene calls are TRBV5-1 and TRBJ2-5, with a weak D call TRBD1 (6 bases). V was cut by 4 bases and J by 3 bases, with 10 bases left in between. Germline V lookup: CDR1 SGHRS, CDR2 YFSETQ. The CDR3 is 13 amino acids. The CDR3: CASSRGQEETQYF. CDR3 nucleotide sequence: TGCGCCAGCAGCCGGGGACAAGAAGAGACCCAGTACTTC.

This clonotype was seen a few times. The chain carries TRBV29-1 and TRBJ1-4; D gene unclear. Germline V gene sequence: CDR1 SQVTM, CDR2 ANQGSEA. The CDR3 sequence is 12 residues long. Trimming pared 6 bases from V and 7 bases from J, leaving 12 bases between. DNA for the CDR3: TGCAGCGTGATAGGATTGGGTGAAAAACTGTTTTTT. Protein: CSVIGLGEKLFF.

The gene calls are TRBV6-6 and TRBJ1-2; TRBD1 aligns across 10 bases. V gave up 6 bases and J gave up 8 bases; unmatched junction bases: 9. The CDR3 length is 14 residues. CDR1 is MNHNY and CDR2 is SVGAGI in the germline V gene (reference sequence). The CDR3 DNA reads TGTGCCAGCAGCCACCGGACAGGGGGTATGGGCTACACCTTC. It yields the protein CASSHRTGGMGYTF.

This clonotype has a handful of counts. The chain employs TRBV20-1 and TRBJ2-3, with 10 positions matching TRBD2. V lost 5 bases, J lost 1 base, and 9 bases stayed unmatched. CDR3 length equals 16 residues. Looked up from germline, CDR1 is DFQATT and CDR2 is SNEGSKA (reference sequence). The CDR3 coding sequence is TGCAGTGCTCGCTTACTAGCGGGGCAAGGCACAGATACGCAGTATTTT. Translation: CSARLLAGQGTDTQYF.

The CDR3 sequence is CASSPPSIDEQYF. The CDR3 DNA sequence: TGTGCCAGCAGCCCTCCCTCAATTGACGAGCAGTACTTC. This chain links TRBV7-6 with TRBJ2-7; D is unclear. The V and J ends lost 5 bases and 5 bases respectively, with 13 bases between them. CDR1 is SGHVS and CDR2 is FNYEAQ in the germline V gene. The CDR3 is 13 amino acids.

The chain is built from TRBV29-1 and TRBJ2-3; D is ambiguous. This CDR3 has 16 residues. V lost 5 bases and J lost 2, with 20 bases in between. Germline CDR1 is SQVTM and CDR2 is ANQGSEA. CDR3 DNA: TGCAGCGTTCTCAGCCTTATAGAGCTATACACAGATACGCAGTATTTT. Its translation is CSVLSLIELYTDTQYF.

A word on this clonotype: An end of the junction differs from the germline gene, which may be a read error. The CDR3 region has the DNA TGTGCCAGCAGCCGACATCCTGGGGGCCCCCTCTCCTACAATGAACAGTTCTTC. Translating gives CASSRHPGGPLSYNEQFF. This chain connects TRBV7-9 to TRBJ2-1; TRBD1 is a possible D gene (6 bases). This CDR3 has 18 amino acids. Looked up from germline, CDR1 is SEHNR and CDR2 is FQNEAQ (reference sequence).

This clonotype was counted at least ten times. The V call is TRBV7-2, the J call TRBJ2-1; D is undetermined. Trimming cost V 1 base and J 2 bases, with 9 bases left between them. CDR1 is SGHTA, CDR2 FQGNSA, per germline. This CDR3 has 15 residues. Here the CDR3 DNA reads TGTGCCAGCAGCTTAGTCGGGTCTACCTACAATGAGCAGTTCTTC. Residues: CASSLVGSTYNEQFF.

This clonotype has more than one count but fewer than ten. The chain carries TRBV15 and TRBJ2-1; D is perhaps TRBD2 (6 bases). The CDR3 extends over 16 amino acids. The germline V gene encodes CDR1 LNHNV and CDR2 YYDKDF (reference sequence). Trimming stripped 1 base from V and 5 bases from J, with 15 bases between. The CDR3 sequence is CATSRVRGSMNNEQFF. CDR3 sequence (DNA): TGTGCCACCAGCAGAGTTCGGGGGTCTATGAACAATGAGCAGTTCTTC.

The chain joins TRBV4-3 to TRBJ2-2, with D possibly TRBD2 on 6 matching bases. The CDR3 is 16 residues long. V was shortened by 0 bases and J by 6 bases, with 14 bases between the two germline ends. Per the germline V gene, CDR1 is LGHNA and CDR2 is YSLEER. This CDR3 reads CASSQDGGNVPGELFF. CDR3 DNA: TGCGCCAGCAGCCAAGACGGGGGAAATGTGCCCGGGGAGCTGTTTTTT.

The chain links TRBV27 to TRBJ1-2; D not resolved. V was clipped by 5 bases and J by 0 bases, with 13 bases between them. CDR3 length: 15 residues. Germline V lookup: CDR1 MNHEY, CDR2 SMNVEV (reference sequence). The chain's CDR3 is CASSPFGSTNYGYTF. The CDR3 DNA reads TGTGCCAGCAGTCCATTTGGGAGTACTAACTATGGCTACACCTTC.

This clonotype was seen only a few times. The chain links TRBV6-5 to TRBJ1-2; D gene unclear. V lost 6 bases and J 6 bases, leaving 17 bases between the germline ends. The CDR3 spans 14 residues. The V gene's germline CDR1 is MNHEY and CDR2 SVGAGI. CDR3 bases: TGTGCCAGCAGACAGACGGGAACTAGGGATGGCTACACCTTC. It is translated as CASRQTGTRDGYTF.

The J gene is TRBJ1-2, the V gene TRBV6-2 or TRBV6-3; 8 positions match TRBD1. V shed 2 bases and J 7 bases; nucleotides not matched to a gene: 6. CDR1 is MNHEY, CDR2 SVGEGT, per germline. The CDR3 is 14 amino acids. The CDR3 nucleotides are TGTGCCAGCAGTTACAACGACAGGGGTGGTGGCTACACCTTC. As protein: CASSYNDRGGGYTF.

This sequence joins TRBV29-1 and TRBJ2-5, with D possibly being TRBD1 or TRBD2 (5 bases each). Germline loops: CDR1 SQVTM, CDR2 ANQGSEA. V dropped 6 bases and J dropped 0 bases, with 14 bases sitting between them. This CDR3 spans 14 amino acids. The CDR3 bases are TGCAGCGTCGCCGGGGCCACGTACCAAGAGACCCAGTACTTC. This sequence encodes CSVAGATYQETQYF.

CDR3 region: CASSWNSGRGTDTQYF. The CDR3, as DNA: TGTGCCAGCAGCTGGAATAGCGGGAGGGGCACAGATACGCAGTATTTT. This chain joins TRBV7-8 and TRBJ2-3; 11 positions match TRBD2. This CDR3 is built from 16 residues. Germline CDR1 and CDR2: SGHVS and FQNEAQ. The trim removed 4 bases at V and 1 base at J, leaving 4 bases unmatched.

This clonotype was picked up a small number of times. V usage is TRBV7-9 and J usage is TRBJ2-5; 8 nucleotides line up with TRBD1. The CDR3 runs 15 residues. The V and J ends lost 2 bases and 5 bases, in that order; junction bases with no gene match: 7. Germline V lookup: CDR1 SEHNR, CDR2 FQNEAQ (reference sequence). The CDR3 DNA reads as TGTGCCAGCAGCTTAAAGGACAGGGCCGGGGAGACCCAGTACTTC. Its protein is CASSLKDRAGETQYF.

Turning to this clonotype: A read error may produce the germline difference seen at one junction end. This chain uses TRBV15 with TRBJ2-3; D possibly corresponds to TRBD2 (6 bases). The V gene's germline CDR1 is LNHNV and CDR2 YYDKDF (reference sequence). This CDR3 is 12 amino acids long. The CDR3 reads CATGGGTDMQYF. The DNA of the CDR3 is TGTGCCACCGGGGGAGGCACAGATATGCAGTATTTT.

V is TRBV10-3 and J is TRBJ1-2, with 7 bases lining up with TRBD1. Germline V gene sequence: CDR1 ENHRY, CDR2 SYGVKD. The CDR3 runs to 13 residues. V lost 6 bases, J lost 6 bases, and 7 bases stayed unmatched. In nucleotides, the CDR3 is TGTGCCATCAGAAGGGGGGACAGCGATGGCTACACCTTC. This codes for CAIRRGDSDGYTF.

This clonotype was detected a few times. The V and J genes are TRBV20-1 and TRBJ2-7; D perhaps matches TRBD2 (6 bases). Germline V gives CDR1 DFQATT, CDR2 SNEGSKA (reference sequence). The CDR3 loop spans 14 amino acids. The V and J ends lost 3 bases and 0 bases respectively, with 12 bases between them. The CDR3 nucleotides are TGCAGTGCTAGTTCTCGGGAGAGCTCCTACGAGCAGTACTTC. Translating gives CSASSRESSYEQYF.

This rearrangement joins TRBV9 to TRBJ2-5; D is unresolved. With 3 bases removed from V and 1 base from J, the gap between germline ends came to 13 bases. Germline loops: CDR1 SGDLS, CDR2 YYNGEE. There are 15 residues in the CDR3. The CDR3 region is CASSGDPGRQETQYF. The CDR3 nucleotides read TGTGCCAGCAGCGGAGACCCCGGGCGCCAAGAGACCCAGTACTTC.

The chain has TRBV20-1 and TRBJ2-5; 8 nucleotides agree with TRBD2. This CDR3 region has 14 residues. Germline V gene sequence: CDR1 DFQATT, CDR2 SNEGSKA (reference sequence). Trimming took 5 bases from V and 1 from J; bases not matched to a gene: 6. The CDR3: CSAPARGAQETQYF. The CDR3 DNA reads TGCAGTGCTCCCGCGCGGGGGGCCCAAGAGACCCAGTACTTC.

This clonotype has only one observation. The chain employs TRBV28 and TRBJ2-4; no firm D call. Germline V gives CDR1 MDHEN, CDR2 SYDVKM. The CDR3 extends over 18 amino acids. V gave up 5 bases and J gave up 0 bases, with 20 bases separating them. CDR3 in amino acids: CASSNYGQWGLAKNIQYF. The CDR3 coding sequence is TGTGCCAGCAGTAACTATGGGCAGTGGGGATTAGCCAAAAACATTCAGTACTTC.

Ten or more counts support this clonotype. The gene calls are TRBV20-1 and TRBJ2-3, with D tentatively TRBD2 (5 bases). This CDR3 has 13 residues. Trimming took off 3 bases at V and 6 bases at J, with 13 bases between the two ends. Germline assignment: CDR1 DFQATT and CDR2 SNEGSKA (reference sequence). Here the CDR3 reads CSARSLAADTQYF. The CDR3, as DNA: TGCAGTGCTAGGAGTCTAGCTGCGGATACGCAGTATTTT.

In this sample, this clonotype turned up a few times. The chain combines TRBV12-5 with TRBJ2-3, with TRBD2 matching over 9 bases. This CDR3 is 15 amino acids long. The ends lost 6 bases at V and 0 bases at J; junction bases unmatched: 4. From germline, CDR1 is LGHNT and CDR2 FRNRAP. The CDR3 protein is CASGRTSGSTDTQYF. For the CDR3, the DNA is TGTGCTAGTGGCCGTACTAGCGGGAGCACAGATACGCAGTATTTT.